Shown below are 30 T cell receptor beta chains from a single sample sequenced in a study of blood T cell repertoires in COVID-19. The table came from immunoSEQ multiplex PCR; TCRdb's copy has only in-frame clones and leaves some out. The sample lists just over 300,000 clones; roughly 87% were seen once. The specimen sequenced was peripheral blood. The receptors derive from a man aged 18 to 30 with active or convalescent COVID-19.

V is TRBV4-3 and J is TRBJ2-7; 11 bases map to TRBD2. The germline V gene encodes CDR1 LGHNA and CDR2 YSLEER. Trimming at V came to 5 bases and at J to 1 base, leaving 7 bases not matched to a gene. The CDR3 runs to 16 residues. CDR3 region: CASSEGLADSSYEQYF. In DNA form, the CDR3 reads TGCGCCAGCAGCGAGGGACTAGCGGACTCTTCCTACGAGCAGTACTTC.

This rearrangement joins TRBV6-5 to TRBJ1-1; possible D gene TRBD1, 6 bases. This CDR3 region has 14 residues. V lost 6 bases and J lost 8, with 19 bases in between. CDR1 and CDR2 from the germline V gene are MNHEY and SVGAGI. The CDR3 region has the DNA TGTGCCAGCAGCGCATTCCTTCAGGGACAAGAAGCTTTCTTT. Its protein is CASSAFLQGQEAFF.

The chain has TRBV27 and TRBJ1-1; D perhaps matches TRBD1 (6 bases). The CDR3 runs 13 residues. The germline V and J ends were trimmed by 3 bases and 8 bases, with 13 bases remaining between them. The V gene's germline CDR1 is MNHEY and CDR2 SMNVEV (reference sequence). CDR3 residues: CASSFLRGAEAFF. CDR3 bases: TGTGCCAGCAGTTTCCTCAGGGGAGCAGAAGCTTTCTTT.

This clone was counted a single time. The chain recombines TRBV29-1 with TRBJ2-7; 7 nucleotides line up with TRBD2. Germline V CDR1 and CDR2: SQVTM, ANQGSEA. The CDR3 sequence is 17 residues long. After removal of 0 bases from V and 0 bases from J, the junction contained 11 bases not matched to a gene. Here the CDR3 DNA reads TGCAGCGTTGAAGATAGGGCTAGCGGAAAGATCTCCTACGAGCAGTACTTC. This codes for CSVEDRASGKISYEQYF.

This chain uses TRBV13 with TRBJ2-1; 7 bases line up with TRBD1. Trimming took 0 bases from V and 9 from J; bases not matched to a gene: 5. CDR1 and CDR2 (germline): PRHDT, FYEKMQ (reference sequence). The CDR3 is made up of 14 amino acids. CDR3 sequence reads: CASSLGRGRVEQFF. CDR3 nucleotide sequence: TGTGCCAGCAGCTTAGGAAGGGGGCGGGTTGAGCAGTTCTTC. Variable domain in full (rest from reference TRBV13 and TRBJ2-1): AAGVIQSPRHLIKEKRETATLKCYPIPRHDTVYWYQQGPGQDPQFLISFYEKMQSDKGSIPDRFSAQQFSDYHSELNMSSLELGDSALYFCASSLGRGRVEQFFGPGTRLTVL.

The CDR3 region has the DNA TGTGCCAGCAGCTTTTATCGGGAGTCCGGAGATACGCAGTATTTT. Its translation: CASSFYRESGDTQYF. The gene calls are TRBV7-8 and TRBJ2-3; D might be TRBD2 (6 bases). The CDR3 covers 15 residues. Trimming stripped 3 bases from V and 5 bases from J, with 15 bases between. Germline V lookup: CDR1 SGHVS, CDR2 FQNEAQ.

In its sample, this clone was seen once. The chain combines TRBV29-1 with TRBJ2-1, with 8 bases lining up with TRBD2. Per germline, CDR1 SQVTM and CDR2 ANQGSEA. This CDR3 comprises 14 residues. V shed 5 bases, J shed 7 bases, and the junction held 10 bases outside the gene matches. CDR3 DNA: TGCAGCGTTTCCGGGACTAGTAGAATAAATGAGCAGTTCTTC. Amino acids: CSVSGTSRINEQFF.

The CDR3 DNA reads TGTGCCAGCAGCTTAGCTCCGACAGGGTCCGACGAGCAGTACTTC. Translating it yields CASSLAPTGSDEQYF. The chain uses TRBV7-9 and TRBJ2-7, with 7 bases identical to TRBD1. Looked up from germline, CDR1 is SEHNR and CDR2 is FQNEAQ (reference sequence). Losses at the gene ends were 0 bases for V and 5 bases for J; bases not matched to a gene: 7. The CDR3 has 15 residues.

This chain links TRBV23-1 with TRBJ1-5; perhaps TRBD1 as D (6 bases). TRBV23-1 is an ORF for which the function is uncertain. The CDR3 is 15 amino acids. Trimming took off 0 bases at V and 4 bases at J, with 10 bases between the two ends. The CDR3 coding sequence is TGCGCCAGCAGTCAATCAGGACAGAAGAATCAGCCCCAGCATTTT. It specifies CASSQSGQKNQPQHF.

This chain links TRBV4-3 with TRBJ2-6; 9 bases fit TRBD1. The CDR3 is 21 amino acids. Germline V gene lookup returns CDR1 LGHNA and CDR2 YSLEER. V lost 0 bases and J lost 0; bases outside the gene matches: 12. The CDR3 loop is CASSQDLGTGTSLSGANVLTF. CDR3 nucleotide sequence: TGCGCCAGCAGCCAAGACCTCGGGACAGGGACTTCTCTCTCTGGGGCCAACGTCCTGACTTTC.

V and J are TRBV25-1 and TRBJ2-5; 9 nucleotides line up with TRBD1. J gave up 5 bases and V 7 bases, and 8 bases lay outside the gene matches. Germline V gene lookup returns CDR1 MGHDK and CDR2 SYGVNS. The CDR3 is 14 residues long. DNA of the CDR3: TGTGCCAGCACCGAGTGGGACAGGGATGAGACCCAGTACTTC. It encodes CASTEWDRDETQYF.

V usage is TRBV3-1 (or the pseudogene TRBV3-2) and J usage is TRBJ2-3; unclear D gene. Germline V gene sequence: CDR1 LGHDT, CDR2 YNNKEL (reference sequence). This CDR3 has 12 residues. Between the trimmed V and J ends, which lost 3 bases and 2 bases, there was a span of 3 bases. The CDR3 loop is CASSQATDTQYF. CDR3 nucleotides: TGTGCCAGCAGCCAGGCCACAGATACGCAGTATTTT.

This chain joins TRBV2 and TRBJ2-1; the D gene is possibly TRBD2 (5 bases). Per the germline V gene, CDR1 is SNHLY and CDR2 is FYNNEI. The CDR3 is 16 residues long. V lost 5 bases, J lost 0 bases, and 14 bases lay in between. DNA for the CDR3: TGTGCCAGCAGTCTTAGGACTCATGGCTCCTACAATGAGCAGTTCTTC. It yields the protein CASSLRTHGSYNEQFF.

The rearrangement links TRBV24-1 to TRBJ1-1, with 8 bases identical to TRBD1. This CDR3 has 15 residues. V dropped 4 bases and J dropped 1; count of bases not matched to a gene: 4. Germline assignment: CDR1 KGHDR and CDR2 SFDVKD. The CDR3 sequence is CATSETGDQNTEAFF. The CDR3 coding sequence is TGTGCCACCAGTGAGACAGGGGATCAGAACACTGAAGCTTTCTTT.

V gene TRBV19 combines with J gene TRBJ2-1, with D maybe TRBD2 (5 bases). From germline, CDR1 is LNHDA and CDR2 SQIVND (reference sequence). Trimming pared 2 bases from V and 9 bases from J, leaving 17 bases between. The length of the CDR3 is 15 residues. The CDR3, as DNA: TGTGCCAGTAGTATATCCCAACTAGGAGCGAGTGAGCAGTTCTTC. This encodes CASSISQLGASEQFF.

The CDR3 reads CASSYNSQGAAYEQYF. The CDR3 DNA follows: TGTGCCAGCAGTTACAATAGCCAGGGTGCGGCCTACGAGCAGTACTTC. The chain is built from TRBV6-5 and TRBJ2-7; TRBD1 is a possible D gene (5 bases). CDR1 and CDR2 from the germline V gene are MNHEY and SVGAGI. CDR3 size: 16 residues. Trimming shortened V by 2 bases and J by 2 bases, and 16 bases separated the two germline ends.

The rearrangement joins TRBV6-5 to TRBJ1-1; D may be TRBD1 (6 bases). Germline lookup yields CDR1 MNHEY and CDR2 SVGAGI. With 4 bases removed from V and 1 base from J, the gap between germline ends came to 13 bases. The CDR3 sequence is 15 residues long. CDR3 sequence reads: CASSLTGRKNTEAFF. The CDR3 bases are TGTGCCAGCAGTTTAACAGGGCGGAAGAACACTGAAGCTTTCTTT.

The V gene is TRBV6-2 or TRBV6-3, the J gene TRBJ2-5, with 10 bases identical to TRBD2. The CDR3 is 16 residues long. The V gene's germline CDR1 is MNHEY and CDR2 SVGEGT. V shed 5 bases and J 5 bases; nucleotides not matched to a gene: 11. CDR3 amino acids: CASSLKSGRARETQYF. CDR3 DNA sequence: TGTGCCAGCAGTCTTAAAAGCGGGAGGGCCCGGGAGACCCAGTACTTC.

This clone appeared a few times. The chain links TRBV6-5 to TRBJ2-6; D uncertain. The CDR3 runs 15 residues. Germline CDR1 and CDR2: MNHEY and SVGAGI. With 2 bases removed from V and 4 bases from J, the gap between germline ends came to 9 bases. CDR3 in DNA: TGTGCCAGCAGTTACCGAATAGCCGGGGCCAACGTCCTGACTTTC. This translates into CASSYRIAGANVLTF.

CDR3 nucleotides: TGTGCCAGCAGCTTAGGAGGTGATTCACCCCTCCACTTT. Protein: CASSLGGDSPLHF. The V and J genes are TRBV11-3 and TRBJ1-6; D call uncertain. CDR3 length: 13 residues. Trimming removed 1 base at V and 8 bases at J, with 6 bases between. The germline CDR1 and CDR2 sequences are SGHNT and YENEEA. The full variable domain, completed using reference TRBV11-3 and TRBJ1-6, is EAGVVQSPRYKIIEKKQPVAFWCNPISGHNTLYWYLQNLGQGPELLIRYENEEAVDDSQLPKDRFSAERLKGVDSTLKIQPAELGDSAVYLCASSLGGDSPLHFGNGTRLTVT.

This clone was counted a few times. The V gene is TRBV27, the J gene TRBJ2-7, with D hard to call. Germline V gene data show CDR1 as MNHEY and CDR2 as SMNVEV (reference sequence). The CDR3 length is 10 residues. The V end lost 7 bases, the J end lost 5 bases, and 6 bases lay between the germline ends. The CDR3 DNA reads TGTGCCAGCACTCCGGACGAGCAGTACTTC. This sequence encodes CASTPDEQYF.

The chain carries TRBV29-1 and TRBJ1-5; 9 nucleotides line up with TRBD1. The germline V gene encodes CDR1 SQVTM and CDR2 ANQGSEA. The CDR3 has 12 residues. Trimming took 4 bases from V and 5 from J; bases not matched to a gene: 0. The CDR3 region has the DNA TGCAGCGTTGGGACAGGGGATCAGCCCCAGCATTTT. This translates into CSVGTGDQPQHF.

The chain combines TRBV6-6 with TRBJ1-5, with 8 bases identical to TRBD1. V gave up 7 bases and J gave up 2 bases; unmatched junction bases: 7. There are 15 residues in the CDR3. CDR1 MNHNY and CDR2 SVGAGI come from the germline V gene (reference sequence). CDR3 sequence: CASNPGRGRNQPQHF. In DNA form, the CDR3 reads TGTGCCAGCAATCCAGGCAGGGGGCGCAATCAGCCCCAGCATTTT.

The V gene is TRBV28, the J gene TRBJ1-2; 8 bases match TRBD1. The CDR3 spans 16 residues. V dropped 2 bases and J dropped 2; count of bases not matched to a gene: 7. Looked up from germline, CDR1 is MDHEN and CDR2 is SYDVKM. CDR3 DNA sequence: TGTGCCAGCAGTTTAGTCAGGGGGCAGGTGAACTATGGCTACACCTTC. Translating it yields CASSLVRGQVNYGYTF.

This rearrangement joins TRBV12-5 to TRBJ2-2, with unresolved D. CDR3 length equals 15 residues. The ends were cut back, 4 bases at V and 3 bases at J, with 12 bases in the middle. The V gene's germline CDR1 is LGHNT and CDR2 FRNRAP. The CDR3 DNA follows: TGTGCTAGTGGTTCTCCCCCCGGTGACACCGGGGAGCTGTTTTTT. Encoded protein: CASGSPPGDTGELFF.

V usage is TRBV6-5 and J usage is TRBJ2-6; tentatively, D is TRBD2 (6 bases). In germline, CDR1 is MNHEY, CDR2 SVGAGI. The CDR3 runs 16 residues. The V gene lost 2 bases and the J gene lost 4 bases, with 12 bases spanning the gap. In nucleotides, the CDR3 is TGTGCCAGCAGTTACACCGGCGGGACCGGGGCCAACGTCCTGACTTTC. Its protein product is CASSYTGGTGANVLTF.

The gene calls are TRBV5-1 and TRBJ1-5, with D maybe TRBD1 (5 bases). From germline, CDR1 is SGHRS and CDR2 YFSETQ. This CDR3 comprises 14 residues. Trimming stripped 4 bases from V and 4 bases from J, with 12 bases between. This CDR3 reads CASSETVGNQPQHF. The CDR3, as DNA: TGCGCCAGCAGCGAGACAGTCGGGAATCAGCCCCAGCATTTT.

This chain connects TRBV9 to TRBJ1-2; perhaps TRBD1 as D (5 bases). CDR1 is SGDLS and CDR2 is YYNGEE in the germline V gene. CDR3 size: 13 residues. The V gene lost 4 bases and the J gene lost 8 bases, with 15 bases spanning the gap. CDR3 nucleotides: TGTGCCAGCAGCTCAGGGCCAACCCGGGGCTACACCTTC. This translates into CASSSGPTRGYTF.

V usage is TRBV2 and J usage is TRBJ1-6; TRBD1 agrees at 7 bases. Germline V CDR1 and CDR2: SNHLY, FYNNEI. With 6 bases clipped from V and 14 bases from J, the junction kept 10 bases outside the gene matches. The CDR3 spans 13 residues. The CDR3 region has the DNA TGTGCCAGCAGCCCTACAGGGGCCCCCACCCTCCACTTT. Translation: CASSPTGAPTLHF.

This rearrangement joins TRBV6-5 to TRBJ2-5, with D perhaps TRBD1 (5 bases). The V gene's germline CDR1 is MNHEY and CDR2 SVGAGI. V was clipped by 2 bases and J by 3 bases, with 16 bases between them. The CDR3 contains 16 residues. The CDR3: CASSYKGPSPKETQYF. As DNA, the CDR3 is TGTGCCAGCAGTTACAAGGGGCCGTCGCCAAAAGAGACCCAGTACTTC.